These 17 T cell receptor beta chains share one sample of origin, sequenced in a study of CD8+ T cells in alopecia areata. cDNA reverse transcribed from extracted RNA served as the sequencing template. The method was immunoSEQ multiplex PCR; TCRdb's version includes in-frame clones alone and lacks a portion of them. The data hold a few hundred thousand clones, with around 65% observed a single time. Specified treatment: oral pan-JAK inhibitor, 5-10 mg twice daily. The sequences come from CD4+ T cells sorted from blood, collected at week 44, from a patient treated with tofacitinib. These TCRs come from a human donor with alopecia areata.

This rearrangement joins TRBV25-1 to TRBJ2-1; 11 nucleotides align to TRBD1. CDR1 MGHDK and CDR2 SYGVNS come from the germline V gene. The V and J ends lost 4 bases and 9 bases, in that order; junction bases with no gene match: 14. The CDR3 contains 17 residues. This CDR3 reads CASSAAPGTGGMGEQFF. The CDR3 DNA reads TGTGCCAGCAGTGCGGCCCCCGGGACAGGGGGTATGGGTGAGCAGTTCTTC.

The chain couples TRBV7-9 to TRBJ1-4; 7 positions agree with TRBD1. Germline V gene lookup returns CDR1 SEHNR and CDR2 FQNEAQ (reference sequence). CDR3 length: 14 residues. V was clipped by 1 base and J by 8 bases; unmatched bases: 4. In nucleotides, the CDR3 is TGTGCCAGCAGCTTAGGCGGGACAGTCGAAAAACTGTTTTTT. It encodes CASSLGGTVEKLFF.

This clone appeared a few times. J is TRBJ1-6 and V is TRBV29-1, with D possibly matching TRBD1 (5 bases). The CDR3 contains 13 residues. V shed 6 bases and J shed 10 bases, with 16 bases lying between them. Looked up from germline, CDR1 is SQVTM and CDR2 is ANQGSEA. CDR3 amino acids: CSVQAGEGSPLHF. CDR3 bases: TGCAGCGTCCAAGCGGGGGAAGGGTCACCCCTCCACTTT.

The rearrangement uses TRBV15 and TRBJ1-1; D not resolved. Germline loops: CDR1 LNHNV, CDR2 YYDKDF (reference sequence). The CDR3 covers 14 residues. Trimming cost V 3 bases and J 0 bases, with 8 bases left between them. The CDR3 here is CATSRGPVNTEAFF. DNA for the CDR3: TGTGCCACCAGCAGGGGTCCGGTGAACACTGAAGCTTTCTTT.

The rearrangement uses TRBV7-2 and TRBJ2-7; tentative D call: TRBD2 (5 bases). Germline V gene sequence: CDR1 SGHTA, CDR2 FQGNSA. The V end lost 2 bases, the J end lost 4 bases, and 15 bases lay between the germline ends. The CDR3 is made up of 15 amino acids. The CDR3 nucleotides read TGTGCCAGCAGCTTATTTGGCCTAGCCGATTACGAGCAGTACTTC. Translated, it gives CASSLFGLADYEQYF. The complete variable domain, with remaining parts taken from reference TRBV7-2 and TRBJ2-7, reads GAGVSQSPSNKVTEKGKDVELRCDPISGHTALYWYRQSLGQGLEFLIYFQGNSAPDKSGLPSDRFSAERTGGSVSTLTIQRTQQEDSAVYLCASSLFGLADYEQYFGPGTRLTVT.

V and J are TRBV27 and TRBJ2-7; maybe TRBD2 (7 bases). Trimming removed 2 bases at V and 3 bases at J, with 14 bases between. Looked up from germline, CDR1 is MNHEY and CDR2 is SMNVEV (reference sequence). The CDR3 totals 15 residues. CDR3 nucleotide sequence: TGTGCCAGCAGTTTAGAGGGGGGGAAGGTCTACGAGCAGTACTTC. This gives the protein CASSLEGGKVYEQYF.

In its sample, this clone was seen once. The chain has TRBV5-8 and TRBJ1-2; D is ambiguous. Germline CDR1 reads SGHTS; CDR2 reads YDEGEE. CDR3 length: 13 residues. V was shortened by 1 base and J by 8 bases, with 12 bases between the two germline ends. DNA of the CDR3: TGTGCCAGCAGCTTGACTGCGGTTCGAGGCTACACCTTC. Its protein is CASSLTAVRGYTF.

The chain uses TRBV29-1 and TRBJ1-1; no clear D gene. The CDR3 contains 12 residues. V was clipped by 6 bases and J by 0 bases, with 8 bases between them. Germline CDR1 reads SQVTM; CDR2 reads ANQGSEA. The CDR3 sequence: CSVANLNTEAFF. The CDR3, as DNA: TGCAGCGTCGCCAACCTGAACACTGAAGCTTTCTTT.

This clone was found a few times. CDR3 loop: CASSGRTRSSYNEQFF. As DNA, the CDR3 is TGTGCCAGCAGCGGCCGGACTCGAAGCTCCTACAATGAGCAGTTCTTC. The V gene is TRBV11-2, the J gene TRBJ2-1; the D gene is possibly TRBD2 (5 bases). CDR3 length equals 16 residues. The V gene's germline CDR1 is SGHAT and CDR2 FQNNGV. V gave up 5 bases and J gave up 0 bases, with 14 bases separating them.

This clone has more than one count but fewer than ten. The V and J genes are TRBV11-2 and TRBJ2-3, with a possible D match to TRBD2 (6 bases). Trimming stripped 3 bases from V and 3 bases from J, with 13 bases between. The CDR3 loop spans 15 amino acids. Germline CDR1 and CDR2: SGHAT and FQNNGV. CDR3 amino acids: CASSLRGGTTDTQYF. Here the CDR3 DNA reads TGTGCCAGCAGCTTGAGGGGAGGAACAACAGATACGCAGTATTTT.

The chain recombines TRBV29-1 with TRBJ2-7, with a tentative D call TRBD2 (6 bases). With 6 bases removed from V and 7 bases from J, the gap between germline ends came to 22 bases. Germline V gene sequence: CDR1 SQVTM, CDR2 ANQGSEA. The CDR3 is made up of 14 amino acids. The DNA of the CDR3 is TGCAGCGTAGAACTCACGGGGACCCGGGGGGAGCAGTACTTC. The encoded protein is CSVELTGTRGEQYF.

This sequence joins TRBV6-5 and TRBJ2-1; 10 bases match TRBD2. The CDR3 is 16 residues long. V was pared by 2 bases and J by 7 bases, with 8 bases of the junction left unmatched. CDR1 and CDR2 from the germline V gene are MNHEY and SVGAGI. As DNA, the CDR3 is TGTGCCAGCAGTTACGGCGGACTAGCGGCCTCGAATGAGCAGTTCTTC. This encodes CASSYGGLAASNEQFF.

The genes are TRBV27 and TRBJ2-3; maybe TRBD2 (6 bases). V lost 10 bases and J 8 bases, leaving 13 bases between the germline ends. Germline-derived CDR1 and CDR2 are MNHEY and SMNVEV (reference sequence). The CDR3 totals 11 residues. CDR3 in DNA: TGTGCCACCATGGAGGGGCGTACGCAGTATTTT. As protein: CATMEGRTQYF.

This clone was seen more than once but under ten times. The V and J genes are TRBV6-1 and TRBJ1-2; TRBD1 is a possible D gene (6 bases). The germline V gene encodes CDR1 MNHNS and CDR2 SASEGT. The CDR3 spans 12 residues. V gave up 4 bases and J gave up 8 bases, with 11 bases separating them. The CDR3 protein is CASSVDRPGYTF. In nucleotides, the CDR3 is TGTGCCAGCAGTGTTGACAGGCCCGGCTACACCTTC.

This clone was counted many times. The rearrangement links TRBV12-5 to TRBJ1-1; TRBD1 might be the D (6 bases). Germline V gene lookup returns CDR1 LGHNT and CDR2 FRNRAP. V lost 6 bases, J lost 11 bases, and 16 bases lay in between. There are 12 residues in the CDR3. CDR3 bases: TGTGCTAGTGGACGGGACAACCTGAATGCTTTCTTT. Encoded protein: CASGRDNLNAFF.

The rearrangement links TRBV4-3 to TRBJ1-5; no definite D call. Trimming removed 2 bases from V and 1 base from J, with 3 bases in between. Germline values: CDR1 LGHNA, CDR2 YSLEER. The CDR3 totals 13 residues. In DNA form, the CDR3 reads TGCGCCAGCAGCCAAAGGAGCAATCAGCCCCAGCATTTT. Residues: CASSQRSNQPQHF.

The rearrangement links TRBV29-1 to TRBJ2-7; a possible D gene is TRBD2 (5 bases). CDR3 length: 12 amino acids. Germline-derived CDR1 and CDR2 are SQVTM and ANQGSEA. V was clipped by 5 bases and J by 4 bases, with 12 bases between them. As DNA, the CDR3 is TGCAGCGTTCGGCCGGACTTTTACGAGCAGTACTTC. Translating gives CSVRPDFYEQYF.